This TCR beta chain was observed in a study of shared clonotypes between healthy human individuals. V was clipped by 5 bases and J by 5 bases, with 12 bases between them. The CDR3 is 13 residues long. The V gene's germline CDR1 is ENHRY and CDR2 SYGVKD. Study outcomes and limitations: Sharing across several donors was seen in around 5% of naive CD4 clonotypes.

A deep-level run was used for the assay. Sorted subsets were amplified in replicate PCRs using 200 to 250 ng DNA, 25,000 to 30,000 T cell genomes. Repertoires were generated with immunoSEQ multiplex PCR, while TCRdb's copy carries only in-frame clones and drops some. In the table there are about 2,500,000 clones, over 85% of which are singletons. For this clone: Its cognate antigen is unknown.

This chain uses TRBV10-3 with TRBJ1-2, with a possible D match to TRBD1 (5 bases). This receptor was obtained from a man aged 18 to 30 in good health. The source material was naive CD4+ T cells sorted from blood. As for subset: CD45RA+ positively selected. CDR3 in DNA: TGTGCCATCAGTCAACAGGAGGAGTATGGCTACACCTTC. Amino acids: CAISQQEEYGYTF.